What follows describes a single T cell receptor (beta chain). Amplified material comprised TCR beta CDR3 regions derived from RNA transcripts. HTBI-primed RT-PCR formed the first round, and a multiplex PCR formed the second. TCRdb reprocessed the multiplex PCR reads via MiXCR and lists one record per CDR3 protein. The table shows 450,000 to 600,000 distinct CDR3 sequences, with less than 45% occurring only once. Germline V gives CDR1 SGHVS, CDR2 FQNEAQ. This CDR3 spans 16 amino acids. This specimen comes from a study of Graves' ophthalmopathy and Graves' hyperthyroidism. Study-level background: Stable hyperthyroid donors showed no ophthalmopathy during 18 months follow-up.

This receptor was taken from an adult man with Graves' hyperthyroidism. Sequenced: peripheral blood or thyroid tissue (not recorded which). The chain recombines TRBV7-8 with TRBJ2-7, with 12 bases fitting TRBD2. The DNA end lines up better with TRBJ2-1; the J call may be wrong. DNA of the CDR3: TGTGCCAGCAGCTCCCGAGGGACTAGCGGGTACAATGAGCAGTTCTTC. It encodes CASSSRGTSGYNEQFF.